This T cell receptor (beta chain) was captured in a study of regulatory T cells in long-lasting Graves disease. General study results and limits: Persistent-disease Graves' patients showed less TCR diversity than new cases.

This clonotype was counted at least ten times. What it binds is not known. The time point is: newly diagnosed GD, antithyroid drugs for less than 3 months. There was RNA extracted from PBMCs, and the TCR library was made from it. CDR3-region Arm-PCR and iRepertoire HTBI primers produced the TCR beta libraries. TCRdb re-called the multiplex PCR reads with MiXCR, one entry per CDR3 protein. The sample lists some 460,000 distinct CDR3 sequences; about 16% were seen once. These same records also appear under a second study, on T cells in Graves' hyperthyroidism and ophthalmopathy. This second study says: First-round RT-PCR with HTBI primers amplified the TCR CDR3 region. Researchers found most expanded thyroid clonotypes above 0.001 in blood as well. Ophthalmopathy cases were set apart from stable hyperthyroidism by a 13 V-J model.

This clonotype was sampled from a man aged 40-49 years with Graves disease. The specimen comprised peripheral blood mononuclear cells (PBMCs), sampled at new diagnosis, from a patient treated with antithyroid drugs.

For the CDR3, the DNA is TGTGCCAGCAGCTTATATGGGAGTGAGCAGTTCTTC. Amino acids: CASSLYGSEQFF. This rearrangement joins TRBV13 to TRBJ2-1; D is perhaps TRBD2 (5 bases). V lost 2 bases and J lost 9, with 8 bases in between. CDR1 is PRHDT, CDR2 FYEKMQ, per germline (reference sequence). This CDR3 contains 12 residues.